This TCR beta chain is drawn from a study of T cells in Graves' hyperthyroidism and ophthalmopathy. TCR beta CDR3 regions were amplified from RNA. The HTBI set primed first-round TCR CDR3 RT-PCR. Using its own MiXCR run on the multiplex PCR reads, TCRdb lists one record per CDR3 protein. Here the sample spans about 420,000 distinct CDR3 sequences, around a sixth being singletons. This clonotype came up a few times. The receptor was derived from a woman aged 18 to 35 with Graves' hyperthyroidism. The sequencing input was blood.

This CDR3 reads CASSVRAANTGELFF. As DNA, the CDR3 is TGTGCCAGCAGCGTAAGGGCAGCGAACACCGGGGAGCTGTTTTTT. The chain has TRBV9 and TRBJ2-2; D unclear. Trimming stripped 1 base from V and 0 bases from J, with 7 bases between. The germline V gene has CDR1 SGDLS and CDR2 YYNGEE. The CDR3 spans 15 residues.